Each of the 6 T cell receptor beta chains below was sequenced from the same sample in a study of identical twins. TCRdb used MiXCR to reprocess the 5' RACE reads, holding one entry per CDR3 protein. The sample comprises approximately 600,000 distinct CDR3 sequences, 9.6% of which are singletons, and around 3.2% rests with the top ten. A further study also used this sample, focusing on yellow fever vaccine responses in identical twins.

The sequencing sample was made of PBMCs. The source of these receptors is a woman younger than 35 in good health.

This chain uses TRBV12-3 or TRBV12-4 with TRBJ2-7, with D perhaps being TRBD1 or TRBD2 (5 bases each). The CDR3 contains 15 residues. V dropped 2 bases and J dropped 2 bases, with 13 bases sitting between them. In DNA form, the CDR3 reads TGTGCCAGCAGTTTAAGGGACGGACCCCCCTACGAGCAGTACTTC. This sequence encodes CASSLRDGPPYEQYF.

The chain couples TRBV2 to TRBJ2-5, with 11 bases that match TRBD2. Germline V lookup: CDR1 SNHLY, CDR2 FYNNEI. This CDR3 is 16 amino acids long. The V segment lost 1 base and the J segment 5 bases; nucleotides outside the gene matches: 6. CDR3 DNA: TGTGCCAGCAGTGAAGAGACTAGCGGGGAGGGGGAGACCCAGTACTTC. Protein sequence: CASSEETSGEGETQYF.

The gene calls are TRBV28 and TRBJ1-3, with D possibly TRBD1 on 6 matching bases. Germline V gene sequence: CDR1 MDHEN, CDR2 SYDVKM. This CDR3 has 15 residues. V gave up 4 bases and J gave up 0 bases, with 10 bases separating them. In DNA, the CDR3 is TGTGCCAGCAGTTCCCAGGACAGCTCTGGAAACACCATATATTTT. It is translated as CASSSQDSSGNTIYF.

This clonotype was recorded many times. The rearrangement joins TRBV7-9 to TRBJ2-7, with 10 bases lining up with TRBD2. The trim removed 5 bases at V and 5 bases at J, leaving 9 bases unmatched. The germline V gene encodes CDR1 SEHNR and CDR2 FQNEAQ (reference sequence). The CDR3 runs 15 residues. The CDR3 DNA reads as TGTGCCAGCAGCCCGGGGACTAGCGTTGTCAACGAGCAGTACTTC. Translated, it gives CASSPGTSVVNEQYF.

The chain employs TRBV4-2 and TRBJ2-3; a weak D match, TRBD2 (5 bases). V was clipped by 4 bases and J by 2 bases, with 16 bases between them. CDR1 is LGHNA and CDR2 is YNFKEQ in the germline V gene. This CDR3 comprises 16 residues. The CDR3 spells CASSPELGGPTDTQYF. As DNA, the CDR3 is TGTGCCAGCAGCCCAGAACTAGGCGGGCCCACAGATACGCAGTATTTT.

The chain is built from TRBV7-9 and TRBJ2-3, with a tentative D call TRBD1 (6 bases). CDR3 length: 15 residues. Germline V lookup: CDR1 SEHNR, CDR2 FQNEAQ (reference sequence). The V and J ends lost 1 base and 0 bases respectively, with 8 bases between them. CDR3 bases: TGTGCCAGCAGCTTAGGGACAGAGAGCACAGATACGCAGTATTTT. This encodes CASSLGTESTDTQYF.